This T cell receptor (beta chain) stems from a study of blood T cell repertoires in COVID-19. Study context: Sources were T cells, B-cell-depleted T cells, or PBMCs; the material itself was cDNA or gDNA.

Enrollees, about 18 to 90 years old, lived in 24 US areas. Sequencing was performed with immunoSEQ multiplex PCR; in TCRdb, only in-frame clones are kept and a portion is missing. Of about 200,000 clones listed, 70% to 90% are singletons. Germline lookup yields CDR1 SGHNT and CDR2 YENEEA. The V end was cut by 5 bases, the J end by 8 bases, with 18 bases between. The CDR3 totals 15 residues. The gene calls are TRBV11-3 and TRBJ2-2; possibly TRBD2 for D (6 bases). This receptor was identified in a man aged 25-45 years who had recovered from COVID-19. Specimen: PBMCs or T cells enriched from blood (not recorded which). The CDR3, as DNA: TGTGCCAGCAGCCCCCAACCAGCGGGCACTGGGGAGCTGTTTTTT. Its protein is CASSPQPAGTGELFF. The whole variable domain, filled in from reference TRBV11-3 and TRBJ2-2, reads EAGVVQSPRYKIIEKKQPVAFWCNPISGHNTLYWYLQNLGQGPELLIRYENEEAVDDSQLPKDRFSAERLKGVDSTLKIQPAELGDSAVYLCASSPQPAGTGELFFGEGSRLTVL.